This T cell receptor beta chain was identified in a study of vaccination and CD4 T cells after COVID-19. The overall study: As their vaccination, participants received two doses of either BNT162b2 or mRNA-1273 vaccine. Post-COVID draws came a median roughly 100 days after diagnosis (range 35 to 161).

Described treatment: roughly ten-day PBMC culture with coronavirus spike peptide pools or control peptides (ViraFEST assay). Peptide-pool expansion of antigen-specific T cells preceded TCR sequencing in ViraFEST. The CDR3 sequence is 13 residues long. Germline CDR1 reads GTSNPN; CDR2 reads SVGIG (reference sequence). V gave up 3 bases and J gave up 5 bases, with 13 bases separating them. In regard to this clonotype: The target antigen is unknown.

With the Oncomine TCR Beta short-read assay, DNA from cultured CD4+ T cells was sequenced. Using its own MiXCR run on the PCR reads, TCRdb lists one record per CDR3 protein. This table holds 12,000 or so distinct CDR3 sequences, 61% found once. Sequences were obtained from CD4+ T cells from blood, cultured in vitro. This TCR derives from a human donor who had recovered from COVID-19. The rearrangement links TRBV30 to TRBJ2-5; no clear D. The CDR3 loop is CAWRFPPAETQYF. The CDR3 DNA reads as TGTGCCTGGAGATTCCCTCCAGCGGAGACCCAGTACTTC.